Sequencing of this TCR beta chain was carried out in a study of T cells in Graves' hyperthyroidism and ophthalmopathy. This clonotype has a handful of counts. The CDR3 is 14 amino acids. CDR1 and CDR2 from the germline V gene are DFQATT and SNEGSKA (reference sequence). Germline trimming cut 5 bases from V and 7 bases from J; bases unmatched to any gene: 12. RNA transcripts served as the template for amplifying TCR beta CDR3 regions. With the HTBI primer set, the TCR CDR3 went through a first round of RT-PCR. Using its own MiXCR run on the multiplex PCR reads, TCRdb lists one record per CDR3 protein. In the table there are approximately 610,000 distinct CDR3 sequences, approximately 15% of which are singletons.

V usage is TRBV20-1 and J usage is TRBJ1-2, with 8 nucleotides matching TRBD1. The clonotype comes from a woman between 35 and 50 years old with Graves' ophthalmopathy. The sample was blood. CDR3 amino acids: CSAPPQGAPAGYTF. The CDR3 bases are TGCAGTGCTCCCCCCCAGGGGGCCCCGGCTGGCTACACCTTC.